This is a list of T cell receptor beta chains from one sample in a study of cytomegalovirus exposure and HLA in healthy donors. TCRdb's copy holds only in-frame clones and misses some; the assay was immunoSEQ multiplex PCR. This sample contains 150,000 to 200,000 clones. The sample consisted of PBMCs. The source is a man in his thirties or forties in good health and CMV-seronegative. Both conserved end residues are part of each CDR3. The D gene is left open where the match is weak.

TRBJ1-6 TRBV29-1 TRBD1 TGCAGCGTTGAGCCGACGGACAGGGAGGTATATTCACCCCTCCACTTT CSVEPTDREVYSPLHF
TRBJ1-5 TRBV7-9 . TGTGCCAGCAGCTCCGATCAGCCCCAGCATTTT CASSSDQPQHF
TRBJ1-5 TRBV5-1 TRBD1 TGCGCCAGCAGCCCAGCCGGACAGGGGATGAATCAGCCCCAGCATTTT CASSPAGQGMNQPQHF
TRBJ1-2 TRBV18 . TGTGCCAGCTCACCAGGGGGCAACTATGGCTACACCTTC CASSPGGNYGYTF
TRBJ2-7 TRBV7-9 . TGTGCCAGCAGCTTCCCCGCGGGGGCCAGGTGGGAGCAGTACTTC CASSFPAGARWEQYF
TRBJ1-5 TRBV6-6 . TGTGCCACCGCCCGCGGGCGGGATCAGCCCCAGCATTTT CATARGRDQPQHF
TRBJ2-3 TRBV7-2 . TGTGCCAGCAGCTTAGCGCAGGAAAATACGCAGTATTTT CASSLAQENTQYF
TRBJ2-5 TRBV29-1 . TGCAGCGTTGGCAGCGCGGGGTTGGAGACCCAGTACTTC CSVGSAGLETQYF
TRBJ2-7 TRBV15 TRBD1 TGTGCCACCAGCAGTGGCAGGGGGCAGACTACAGACGAGCAGTACTTC CATSSGRGQTTDEQYF
TRBJ1-6 TRBV5-6 . TGTGCCAGCAGCCGCCCGGGGACCTATAATTCACCCCTCCACTTT CASSRPGTYNSPLHF
TRBJ1-1 TRBV29-1 TRBD1 TGCAGCGTCGTGGGACAGCGAGGGATCGCTGAAGCTTTCTTT CSVVGQRGIAEAFF
TRBJ1-5 TRBV10-3 . TGTGCCATCAGTGAGTCGACTGTAAATCAGCCCCAGCATTTT CAISESTVNQPQHF
TRBJ1-5 TRBV19 . TGTGCCAGTAGTATACTGGGTGGGAGGGGCGCGTATAGCAATCAGCCCCAGCATTTT CASSILGGRGAYSNQPQHF
TRBJ1-1 TRBV7-2 . TGTGCCAGCAGCCATGGACAGCCTGCGGAAGCTTTCTTT CASSHGQPAEAFF
TRBJ1-2 TRBV7-9 . TGTGCCAGCAGCCGCTTGGGGGAGGGCACAACCCGGAACTATGGCTACACCTTC CASSRLGEGTTRNYGYTF
TRBJ1-1 TRBV2 TRBD1 TGTGCCAGCAAACAGGGGGTCACTGAAGCTTTCTTT CASKQGVTEAFF
TRBJ2-5 TRBV7-2 . TGTGCCAGCAGCTTAGCGGGGGGGCGGCAAGAGACCCAGTACTTC CASSLAGGRQETQYF
TRBJ2-2 TRBV10-2 . TGCGCCAGCAGGGGTGGGCCCGGGGAGCTGTTTTTT CASRGGPGELFF
TRBJ2-1 TRBV9 TRBD2 TGTGCCAGCAGCCTCGGCGGACTAGCGGGAGATGAGCAGTTCTTC CASSLGGLAGDEQFF
TRBJ1-5 TRBV2 TRBD1 TGTGCCAGCAGAGGGACAGGGGGTGGTCATGGCAATCAGCCCCAGCATTTT CASRGTGGGHGNQPQHF
TRBJ1-2 TRBV30 TRBD1 TGTGCCTCTACAGGGGACTATGGCTACACCTTC CASTGDYGYTF
TRBJ2-7 TRBV4-3 . TGCGCCAGCAGCCAGGGGCTTACCTCAACCTACGAGCAGTACTTC CASSQGLTSTYEQYF
TRBJ2-3 TRBV11-3 TRBD2 TGTGCCAGCAGCTCTGGGACTAGCGGGGTTACAGATACGCAGTATTTT CASSSGTSGVTDTQYF
TRBJ2-5 TRBV7-2 TRBD2 TGTGCCAGCAGCCCGGGGACTAGCGGGGGCCTGAGGAAGACCCAGTACTTC CASSPGTSGGLRKTQYF
TRBJ2-3 TRBV19 TRBD2 TGTGCCAGTAGTATAGCGGGAGGGCCAGATACGCAGTATTTT CASSIAGGPDTQYF
TRBJ2-1 TRBV19 TRBD2 TGTGCCAGTAGTATAGATTTAGCGGGAGGGCGCGATGAGCAGTTCTTC CASSIDLAGGRDEQFF
TRBJ1-1 TRBV9 TRBD1 TGTGCCAGCAGCTTACTGAGGGACAGGGGAGCTGAAGCTTTCTTT CASSLLRDRGAEAFF
TRBJ1-2 TRBV27 . TGTGCCAGCAGTTTAAGGGGTGCGGGAAGGGGCTACACCTTC CASSLRGAGRGYTF
TRBJ1-5 TRBV4-2 TRBD1 TGTGCCAGCAGCCAGGGGGGACAGAATAGCAATCAGCCCCAGCATTTT CASSQGGQNSNQPQHF
TRBJ1-4 TRBV6-1 . TGTGCCAGCAGTGTAGGGGAGGGACTGTTTTTT CASSVGEGLFF
TRBJ1-2 TRBV5-1 . TGCGCCAGCGGCGAGGGCTATGGCTACACCTTC CASGEGYGYTF
TRBJ2-7 TRBV28 TRBD1 TGTGCCAGCAGGACACTTCCGGGACAGGGGGCCAACGAGCAGTACTTC CASRTLPGQGANEQYF
TRBJ1-3 TRBV4-1 . TGCGCCAGCAGCCAACTCAGGGACTCTGGAAACACCATATATTTT CASSQLRDSGNTIYF
TRBJ2-5 TRBV29-1 . TGCAGCGTTAGAGAAGAGACCCAGTACTTC CSVREETQYF
TRBJ2-7 TRBV6-5 TRBD1 TGTGCCAGCAGTTCCCCAGGACAGGGTTTTATATACGAGCAGTACTTC CASSSPGQGFIYEQYF
TRBJ2-2 TRBV2 . TGTGCCAGCAGTACAGCCGGGAACACCGGGGAGCTGTTTTTT CASSTAGNTGELFF
TRBJ1-2 TRBV11-2 TRBD1 TGTGCCAGCAGCCAAGAAGGGACAGGGATCACCTATGGCTACACCTTC CASSQEGTGITYGYTF
TRBJ2-7 TRBV28 . TGTGCCAGCAGTTCTTATGGTAGCTCCTACGAGCAGTACTTC CASSSYGSSYEQYF
TRBJ1-2 TRBV7-9 TRBD1 TGTGCCAGCAGCCCCCTTGACAGGGGGCCTAACTATGGCTACACCTTC CASSPLDRGPNYGYTF
TRBJ2-5 TRBV7-2 TRBD1 TGTGCCAGCAGCTTAGTAGGACAGGGGGCTAGAGAGACCCAGTACTTC CASSLVGQGARETQYF
TRBJ2-2 TRBV5-1 TRBD1 TGCGCCAGCAGCCAAGGACAGGGGGCTAACACCGGGGAGCTGTTTTTT CASSQGQGANTGELFF
TRBJ1-1 TRBV30 . TGTGCCTGGACTACAGGGTTGGGTACTGAAGCTTTCTTT CAWTTGLGTEAFF
TRBJ1-5 TRBV6-1 TRBD1 TGTGCCAGCAGTGTTGACAGGGAGGTAACGCAGCCCCAGCATTTT CASSVDREVTQPQHF
TRBJ1-2 TRBV10-2 . TGCGCCAGCAGTCTGGGGACAATCGACTACACCTTC CASSLGTIDYTF
TRBJ2-5 TRBV25-1 TRBD2 TGTGCCAGCAGTTCGTGGACTAGCGGTCAAGAGACCCAGTACTTC CASSSWTSGQETQYF
TRBJ2-3 TRBV7-9 TRBD2 TGTGCCAGCAGCTTCAGTGTGGGGGGGAGCACAGATACGCAGTATTTT CASSFSVGGSTDTQYF
TRBJ2-7 TRBV18 TRBD1 TGTGCCAGCTCACTAACGGGACAGGGAAGATCGCGAGAGCAGTACTTC CASSLTGQGRSREQYF
TRBJ1-2 TRBV9 . TGTGCCAGCAGCGTAAGCAGGGGCTTCTATGGCTACACCTTC CASSVSRGFYGYTF